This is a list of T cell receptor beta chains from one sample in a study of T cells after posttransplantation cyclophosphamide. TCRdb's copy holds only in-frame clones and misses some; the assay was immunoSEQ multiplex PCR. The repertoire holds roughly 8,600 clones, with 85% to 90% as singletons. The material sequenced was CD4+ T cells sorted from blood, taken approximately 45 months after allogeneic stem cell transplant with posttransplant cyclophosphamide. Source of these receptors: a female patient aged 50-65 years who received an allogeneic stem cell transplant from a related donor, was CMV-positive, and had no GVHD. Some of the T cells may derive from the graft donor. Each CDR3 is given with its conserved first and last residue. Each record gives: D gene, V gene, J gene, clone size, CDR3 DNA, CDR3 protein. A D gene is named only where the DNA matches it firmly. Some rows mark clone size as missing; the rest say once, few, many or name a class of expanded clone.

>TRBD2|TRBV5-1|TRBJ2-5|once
TGCGCCAGCAGCTTGCTTCTAGCGGGTGGAGGAGAGACCCAGTACTTC
CASSLLLAGGGETQYF
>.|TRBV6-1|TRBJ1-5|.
TGTGCCAGCAGTGGACTCACAGGAACCCGTCAGCCCCAGCATTTT
CASSGLTGTRQPQHF
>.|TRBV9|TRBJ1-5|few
TGTGCCAGCAGCCCCCAGGGGATTTGGCAGCCCCAGCATTTT
CASSPQGIWQPQHF
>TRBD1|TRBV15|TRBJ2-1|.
TGTGCCACCAGCAGAGGGGGACAGGGGGCTGTGGAGCAGTTCTTC
CATSRGGQGAVEQFF
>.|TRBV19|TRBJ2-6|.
TGTGCCAGTAGTACCTACAGGGGACTTGGGGCCAACGTCCTGACTTTC
CASSTYRGLGANVLTF
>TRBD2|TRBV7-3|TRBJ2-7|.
TGTGCCAGCAGCTCGGAGACTAGCGGGAGATACAGCGAGCAGTACTTC
CASSSETSGRYSEQYF
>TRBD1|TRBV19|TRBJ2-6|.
TGTGCCAGTAGTATTACAGGGGGCGCGGGTGGGGCCAACGTCCTGACTTTC
CASSITGGAGGANVLTF
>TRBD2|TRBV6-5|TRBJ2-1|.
TGTGCCAGCAGTTACCTTGGACTAGCGGGCGACAATGAGCAGTTCTTC
CASSYLGLAGDNEQFF
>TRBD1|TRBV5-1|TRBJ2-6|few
TGCGCCAGCAGCTGGACAGGGGGCAGTGGGGCCAACGTCCTGACTTTC
CASSWTGGSGANVLTF
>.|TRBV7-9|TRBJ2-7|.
TGTGCCAGCAGCTTAGCCAGGGTAATCAACGAGCAGTACTTC
CASSLARVINEQYF
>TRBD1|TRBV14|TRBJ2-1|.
TGTGCCAGCAGCAGTAAGGACAGGGGCAATGAGCAGTTCTTC
CASSSKDRGNEQFF
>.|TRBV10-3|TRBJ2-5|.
TGTGCCATCAGTGACGGCAGGGAAGAGACCCAGTACTTC
CAISDGREETQYF
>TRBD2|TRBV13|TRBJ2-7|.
TGTGCCAGCAGCTTAGGCGCCGGGAGGTCCCTCGAGCAGTACTTC
CASSLGAGRSLEQYF
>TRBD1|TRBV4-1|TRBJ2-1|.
TGCGCCAGCAGCGACAGGGGGGGCAATGAGCAGTTCTTC
CASSDRGGNEQFF
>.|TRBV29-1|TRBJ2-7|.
TGCAGCGTTGAAAAACTAGCCCCGGGGGAGCAGTACTTC
CSVEKLAPGEQYF